This is a list of T cell receptor beta chains from one sample in a study of regulatory T cells in long-lasting Graves disease. MiXCR, run by TCRdb on the multiplex PCR reads, gives a single entry per CDR3 protein. The sample carries about 470,000 distinct CDR3 sequences, 20% to 25% recorded once. The specimen was peripheral blood mononuclear cells (PBMCs), collected when the disease was refractory, from a patient treated with antithyroid drugs. These receptor sequences come from a female donor with Graves disease. Each CDR3 is given with its conserved first and last residue.

j_gene: TRBJ2-7
v_gene: TRBV11-2
CDR3aa: CASSRDALAYEQYF

j_gene: TRBJ2-7
v_gene: TRBV28
CDR3aa: CASNRDRGDEQYF

j_gene: TRBJ1-4
v_gene: TRBV10-3
CDR3aa: CATTPGTDNGKLFF

j_gene: TRBJ2-5
v_gene: TRBV5-1
CDR3aa: CASSLRRGKETQYF

j_gene: TRBJ2-3
v_gene: TRBV2
CDR3aa: CASSEGPGSSTDTQYF

j_gene: TRBJ2-7
v_gene: TRBV5-1
CDR3aa: CASRSTPGGYEQYF

j_gene: TRBJ2-5
v_gene: TRBV5-6
CDR3aa: CASSSHRGPGTQYF

j_gene: TRBJ1-6
v_gene: TRBV5-1
CDR3aa: CASSYGRRTYNSPLHF

j_gene: TRBJ2-7
v_gene: TRBV24-1
CDR3aa: CAPLAPSYEQYF

j_gene: TRBJ1-2
v_gene: TRBV11-2
CDR3aa: CASTLRGSYGYTF

j_gene: TRBJ1-6
v_gene: TRBV12-3/TRBV12-4
CDR3aa: CASSFWGSSSYNSPLHF

j_gene: TRBJ2-2
v_gene: TRBV7-9
CDR3aa: CASSLAIQGADTGELFF

j_gene: TRBJ2-2
v_gene: TRBV12-3/TRBV12-4
CDR3aa: CASSKTTGPGELFF

j_gene: TRBJ2-2
v_gene: TRBV20-1
CDR3aa: CSARVYRLRNTGELFF

j_gene: TRBJ1-1
v_gene: TRBV12-3/TRBV12-4
CDR3aa: CASSFGWGTGGSTEAFF

j_gene: TRBJ1-6
v_gene: TRBV13
CDR3aa: CASSFVHGSGSSPLHF

j_gene: TRBJ2-5
v_gene: TRBV19
CDR3aa: CASSVGTGGAETQYF

j_gene: TRBJ1-1
v_gene: TRBV6-2/TRBV6-3
CDR3aa: CASSSSVNTEAFF

j_gene: TRBJ2-4
v_gene: TRBV6-2/TRBV6-3
CDR3aa: CASRTSGGAGNIQYF

j_gene: TRBJ2-7
v_gene: TRBV7-9
CDR3aa: CASSFPPTRSYEQYF

j_gene: TRBJ1-1
v_gene: TRBV2
CDR3aa: CASSEWGKLTEAFF

j_gene: TRBJ1-1
v_gene: TRBV5-6
CDR3aa: CASSLVGLITENTEAFF

j_gene: TRBJ2-7
v_gene: TRBV20-1
CDR3aa: CSVPAPGTTPYEQYF

j_gene: TRBJ2-7
v_gene: TRBV20-1
CDR3aa: CSAHGPGDSSYEQYF

j_gene: TRBJ2-2
v_gene: TRBV30
CDR3aa: CACTKETTGELFF

j_gene: TRBJ2-7
v_gene: TRBV20-1
CDR3aa: CSARATGQGVYEQYF

j_gene: TRBJ1-1
v_gene: TRBV2
CDR3aa: CANREAFF

j_gene: TRBJ1-1
v_gene: TRBV28
CDR3aa: CASNAYMNTEAFF

j_gene: TRBJ1-5
v_gene: TRBV6-1
CDR3aa: CASLTAYSNQPQHF

j_gene: TRBJ1-5
v_gene: TRBV6-2/TRBV6-3
CDR3aa: CASSQGRAGQPQHF

j_gene: TRBJ2-5
v_gene: TRBV7-6
CDR3aa: CASSLLTTSANQETQYF

j_gene: TRBJ2-5
v_gene: TRBV28
CDR3aa: CASRVTGNQETQYF